This TCR beta chain was captured in a study of cytotoxic CD8 clonotypes in ibrutinib-treated CLL. General study findings and limits: Clonality climbed at ibrutinib response, then dropped toward baseline at progression.

A 1 in 200,000 to 1 in 1 million T cell depth was the sequencing target. The method was immunoSEQ multiplex PCR; TCRdb's version includes in-frame clones alone and lacks a portion of them. The sample lists more than 150,000 clones, around 72% seen once, with about an eighth in the top ten. PBMCs that had been cryopreserved were the source of about 2 micrograms of genomic DNA for TCR beta libraries. Concerning this clone itself: No antigen is known for it.

Trimming pared 5 bases from V and 4 bases from J, leaving 6 bases between. Per the germline V gene, CDR1 is MDHEN and CDR2 is SYDVKM. This CDR3 spans 12 amino acids. Sequenced here: PBMCs, sampled after 24 months of ibrutinib treatment. This TCR was recovered from a human donor with chronic lymphocytic leukemia. This chain joins TRBV28 and TRBJ1-5, with D hard to call. In nucleotides, the CDR3 is TGTGCCAGCAGTCTGTTGAATCAGCCCCAGCATTTT. Its protein product is CASSLLNQPQHF.